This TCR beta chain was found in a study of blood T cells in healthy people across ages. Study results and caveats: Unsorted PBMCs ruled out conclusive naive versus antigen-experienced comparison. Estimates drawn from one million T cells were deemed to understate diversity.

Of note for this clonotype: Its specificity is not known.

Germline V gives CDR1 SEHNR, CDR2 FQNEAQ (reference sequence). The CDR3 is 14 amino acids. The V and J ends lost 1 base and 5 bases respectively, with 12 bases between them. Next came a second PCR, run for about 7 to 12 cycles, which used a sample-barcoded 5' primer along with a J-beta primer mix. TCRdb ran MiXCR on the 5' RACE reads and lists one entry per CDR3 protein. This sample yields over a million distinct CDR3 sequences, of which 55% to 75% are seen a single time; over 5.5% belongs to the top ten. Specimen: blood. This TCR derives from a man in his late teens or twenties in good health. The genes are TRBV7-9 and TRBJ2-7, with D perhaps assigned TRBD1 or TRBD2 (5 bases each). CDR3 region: CASSLVRGAHEQYF. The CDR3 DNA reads TGTGCCAGCAGCTTAGTAAGGGGAGCACACGAGCAGTACTTC.